This section outlines one TCR beta chain sequence together with its context. Its matching antigen is unknown. Treatment: oral pan-JAK inhibitor, 5-10 mg twice daily. This sample is drawn from a study of CD8+ T cells in alopecia areata. Following extraction, RNA underwent reverse transcription to cDNA, which served as the sequencing template. The repertoire was sequenced with immunoSEQ multiplex PCR; TCRdb's copy has only in-frame clones and lacks some. The repertoire consists of 200,000 to 250,000 clones, with 55% to 70% occurring once and the leading ten covering roughly 4.2%. Points from the study as a whole: A single nonresponder leaves the baseline CD8+ expansion link to response uncertain.

The germline V and J ends were trimmed by 0 bases and 3 bases, with 24 bases remaining between them. CDR1 is LNHNV and CDR2 is YYDKDF in the germline V gene (reference sequence). This CDR3 is 19 amino acids long. The rearrangement links TRBV15 to TRBJ2-7; possibly TRBD1 for D (5 bases). The sequences come from CD4+ T cells sorted from blood, collected at week 4, from a patient treated with tofacitinib. The receptor comes from a human donor with alopecia areata. The CDR3 spells CATSRELGRELLSGYEQYF. In DNA, the CDR3 is TGTGCCACCAGCAGAGAGCTGGGGCGCGAGTTATTATCAGGCTACGAGCAGTACTTC.